This T cell receptor (beta chain) derives from a study of blood T cell repertoires in COVID-19. TCRdb's copy holds only in-frame clones and misses some; the assay was immunoSEQ multiplex PCR. This sample has some 80,000 clones, with roughly 76% found just once. This CDR3 region has 16 residues. V lost 3 bases to trimming and J lost 5 bases; unmatched junction nucleotides: 12. Germline V gene lookup returns CDR1 SGHKS and CDR2 YYEKEE (reference sequence). Sample: peripheral blood. This receptor was taken from a woman older than 75 with active or convalescent COVID-19. The gene calls are TRBV5-5 and TRBJ2-5, with TRBD1 identical over 8 bases. This CDR3 reads CASSSPSTGAKETQYF. The CDR3, as DNA: TGTGCCAGCAGCTCCCCGTCGACAGGGGCGAAGGAGACCCAGTACTTC.